These 26 T cell receptor beta chains originate from one sample sequenced in a study of early T cells in non-severe SARS-CoV-2 infection. One entry per CDR3 protein results from TCRdb running MiXCR on the 5' RACE reads. Among about 20,000 distinct CDR3 sequences listed, about 3.8% were seen once. Sequenced: whole blood. These receptors were obtained from an adult who was a healthcare worker with PCR-confirmed SARS-CoV-2 infection or an uninfected control (not recorded which).

In this sample, this clonotype turned up a few times. V and J are TRBV5-6 and TRBJ1-3; D unresolved. Germline V gene data show CDR1 as SGHDT and CDR2 as YYEEEE. The CDR3 length is 15 residues. The germline V and J ends were trimmed by 0 bases and 0 bases, with 7 bases remaining between them. The CDR3 protein is CASSLETSSGNTIYF. For the CDR3, the DNA is TGTGCCAGCAGCTTGGAAACCTCCTCTGGAAACACCATATATTTT.

At least ten counts were recorded for this clonotype. The rearrangement joins TRBV20-1 to TRBJ2-1; 7 bases are a match to TRBD2. The CDR3 is made up of 16 amino acids. V was clipped by 0 bases and J by 0 bases; unmatched bases: 5. Germline CDR1 DFQATT, CDR2 SNEGSKA (reference sequence). The chain's CDR3 is CSARDTSVSSYNEQFF. The DNA of the CDR3 is TGCAGTGCTAGAGATACTAGCGTGAGCTCCTACAATGAGCAGTTCTTC.

This clonotype occurred many times. The chain links TRBV7-3 to TRBJ2-1, with TRBD2 matching 12 bases. The germline CDR1 and CDR2 sequences are SGHTA and FQGTGA. The CDR3 contains 15 residues. V shed 5 bases and J 4 bases; nucleotides not matched to a gene: 3. CDR3 sequence reads: CASSKGLAGYNEQFF. The CDR3 DNA follows: TGTGCCAGCAGCAAAGGACTAGCGGGGTACAATGAGCAGTTCTTC. Filled out from reference TRBV7-3 and TRBJ2-1, the complete variable domain reads GAGVSQTPSNKVTEKGKYVELRCDPISGHTALYWYRQSLGQGPEFLIYFQGTGAADDSGLPNDRFFAVRPEGSVSTLKIQRTERGDSAVYLCASSKGLAGYNEQFFGPGTRLTVL.

The sample holds many counts of this clonotype. This chain connects TRBV3-1 to TRBJ2-7; perhaps TRBD2 as D (5 bases). This CDR3 spans 17 amino acids. Trimming pared 5 bases from V and 0 bases from J, leaving 20 bases between. Germline lookup yields CDR1 LGHDT and CDR2 YNNKEL (reference sequence). The CDR3 DNA is TGTGCCAGCAGCTCTACGGGTGCGGGCTATAGCTCCTACGAGCAGTACTTC. Amino acids: CASSSTGAGYSSYEQYF.

This clonotype is classed as medium-sized. The chain employs TRBV27 and TRBJ2-3; D uncertain. Trimming removed 7 bases from V and 6 bases from J, with 14 bases in between. CDR1 MNHEY and CDR2 SMNVEV come from the germline V gene (reference sequence). The CDR3 spans 13 residues. The CDR3 nucleotides read TGTGCCAGCACCGGATCAGCGAGTGATACGCAGTATTTT. Translating gives CASTGSASDTQYF.

In its sample, this clonotype ranks as medium-sized (0.01 to 0.1%). The CDR3 here is CASSIDGTPTDTQYF. The CDR3 nucleotides are TGTGCCAGTAGTATAGACGGGACCCCAACAGATACGCAGTATTTT. This chain joins TRBV19 and TRBJ2-3; D is perhaps TRBD1 or TRBD2 (5 bases each). Germline lookup yields CDR1 LNHDA and CDR2 SQIVND (reference sequence). The V end lost 0 bases, the J end lost 3 bases, and 10 bases lay between the germline ends. This CDR3 is built from 15 residues.

This clonotype has at least ten counts. This chain uses TRBV7-9 with TRBJ2-3, with 12 nucleotides matching TRBD1. V was clipped by 5 bases and J by 6 bases; unmatched bases: 6. This CDR3 is 15 amino acids long. Germline V gene data show CDR1 as SEHNR and CDR2 as FQNEAQ (reference sequence). CDR3 protein: CASSQGTGGVDTQYF. CDR3 coding DNA: TGTGCCAGCAGCCAAGGGACAGGGGGCGTGGATACGCAGTATTTT.

This clonotype was observed a few times. V is TRBV7-2 and J is TRBJ2-7; 8 nucleotides match TRBD1. Germline-derived CDR1 and CDR2 are SGHTA and FQGNSA. J lost 4 bases, V lost 5 bases, and 7 bases had no gene match. The CDR3 has 14 amino acids. The CDR3 DNA reads TGTGCCAGCAGCCCCCGGGACAGGAGTTACGAGCAGTACTTC. It yields the protein CASSPRDRSYEQYF.

This clonotype appeared many times. The chain couples TRBV20-1 to TRBJ2-3, with 7 bases that match TRBD2. Germline CDR1 reads DFQATT; CDR2 reads SNEGSKA (reference sequence). This CDR3 region has 14 residues. The ends lost 5 bases at V and 2 bases at J; junction bases unmatched: 7. CDR3 amino acids: CSAGPGGYTDTQYF. DNA of the CDR3: TGCAGTGCTGGTCCGGGGGGATACACAGATACGCAGTATTTT.

This clonotype was observed a handful of times. The gene calls are TRBV7-9 and TRBJ2-3; TRBD2 aligns across 7 bases. With V trimmed by 6 bases and J by 4 bases, 10 bases remained unmatched. Germline loops: CDR1 SEHNR, CDR2 FQNEAQ (reference sequence). The CDR3 consists of 15 residues. Here the CDR3 reads CASRSSREWADTQYF. CDR3 nucleotides: TGTGCCAGCAGATCATCGCGGGAGTGGGCAGATACGCAGTATTTT.

Many counts were recorded for this clonotype. This chain uses TRBV7-9 with TRBJ1-1, with TRBD1 as a possible D gene (6 bases). The CDR3 has 17 residues. With 6 bases removed from V and 3 bases from J, the gap between germline ends came to 23 bases. Germline CDR1 reads SEHNR; CDR2 reads FQNEAQ (reference sequence). The CDR3 region has the DNA TGTGCCAGCAGACCAACCGACAGGTCACCTTGGGACACTGAAGCTTTCTTT. Its protein product is CASRPTDRSPWDTEAFF. Supplemented by reference TRBV7-9 and TRBJ1-1, the full variable domain reads DTGVSQNPRHKITKRGQNVTFRCDPISEHNRLYWYRQTLGQGPEFLTYFQNEAQLEKSRLLSDRFSAERPKGSFSTLEIQRTEQGDSAMYLCASRPTDRSPWDTEAFFGQGTRLTVV.

The table lists this clonotype with a few counts. J is TRBJ2-1 and V is TRBV11-3; 8 positions agree with TRBD1. Germline trimming cut 5 bases from V and 3 bases from J; bases unmatched to any gene: 6. This CDR3 contains 15 residues. The V gene's germline CDR1 is SGHNT and CDR2 YENEEA. In DNA, the CDR3 is TGTGCCAGCAGCCCCGGAGGACAGGGCTACAATGAGCAGTTCTTC. It yields the protein CASSPGGQGYNEQFF.

Many counts were recorded for this clonotype. V and J are TRBV3-1 and TRBJ1-2, with a possible D match to TRBD1 (6 bases). Trimming left V 4 bases short and J 0 bases short, with 9 bases between. The CDR3 spans 14 residues. From germline, CDR1 is LGHDT and CDR2 YNNKEL (reference sequence). The CDR3: CASSPGTTNYGYTF. Written as DNA, the CDR3 is TGTGCCAGCAGCCCCGGGACAACTAACTATGGCTACACCTTC. Full variable domain (missing parts from reference TRBV3-1 and TRBJ1-2): DTAVSQTPKYLVTQMGNDKSIKCEQNLGHDTMYWYKQDSKKFLKIMFSYNNKELIINETVPNRFSPKSPDKAHLNLHINSLELGDSAVYFCASSPGTTNYGYTFGSGTRLTVV.

The chain is built from TRBV7-8 and TRBJ2-3; 14 bases fit TRBD2. Trimming took 2 bases from V and 2 from J; bases not matched to a gene: 6. The CDR3 is 18 residues long. The germline V gene has CDR1 SGHVS and CDR2 FQNEAQ. The DNA of the CDR3 is TGTGCCAGCAGCTTATTTGGGACTAGCGGGGGACCCACAGATACGCAGTATTTT. Residues: CASSLFGTSGGPTDTQYF.

This clonotype was observed at least ten times. The chain links TRBV7-9 to TRBJ2-1; 11 bases align to TRBD2. Unmatched junction bases numbered 9, after V lost 4 bases and J lost 7 bases. CDR3 length: 16 amino acids. Germline V CDR1 and CDR2: SEHNR, FQNEAQ (reference sequence). CDR3 sequence reads: CASSSLLAGGSNEQFF. The CDR3 DNA reads TGTGCCAGCAGCTCCCTTCTAGCGGGGGGATCGAATGAGCAGTTCTTC.

This clonotype is medium-sized by share. This chain links TRBV20-1 with TRBJ2-6; no reliable D call. The CDR3 covers 15 residues. CDR1 is DFQATT and CDR2 is SNEGSKA in the germline V gene (reference sequence). V was pared by 3 bases and J by 0 bases, with 9 bases between. CDR3 nucleotides: TGCAGTGCTAGGACGGTCAGCTCTGGGGCCAACGTCCTGACTTTC. This gives the protein CSARTVSSGANVLTF.

This clonotype was seen at least ten times. The chain joins TRBV7-9 to TRBJ1-2; no clear D. Trimming removed 5 bases at V and 4 bases at J, with 8 bases between. Per germline, CDR1 SEHNR and CDR2 FQNEAQ (reference sequence). The CDR3 contains 12 residues. The CDR3 is CASSLEVYGYTF. CDR3 nucleotide sequence: TGTGCCAGCAGCCTGGAAGTCTATGGCTACACCTTC.

This clonotype came up many times. CDR3 protein: CASSPTWGRSSGANVLTF. Written as DNA, the CDR3 is TGTGCCAGCAGCCCGACTTGGGGACGCTCCTCTGGGGCCAACGTCCTGACTTTC. This chain joins TRBV3-1 and TRBJ2-6; D is tentatively TRBD1 or TRBD2 (5 bases each). The germline CDR1 and CDR2 sequences are LGHDT and YNNKEL (reference sequence). The CDR3 contains 18 residues. The V end lost 4 bases, the J end lost 0 bases, and 16 bases lay between the germline ends.

This chain uses TRBV24-1 with TRBJ2-1; 7 bases align to TRBD1. Germline-derived CDR1 and CDR2 are KGHDR and SFDVKD. This CDR3 spans 16 amino acids. The V and J ends lost 4 bases and 4 bases, in that order; junction bases with no gene match: 9. The CDR3 DNA is TGTGCCACCAGTGAACCGCAGGGGGTCGGGTACAATGAGCAGTTCTTC. This gives the protein CATSEPQGVGYNEQFF.

This clonotype was seen repeatedly, ten times or more. V is TRBV20-1 and J is TRBJ1-1, with 8 positions matching TRBD1. Per the germline V gene, CDR1 is DFQATT and CDR2 is SNEGSKA (reference sequence). V shed 2 bases and J 4 bases; nucleotides not matched to a gene: 9. The CDR3 runs to 15 residues. As DNA, the CDR3 is TGCAGTGCTAGAAATTTCCAGGGGGCAGGCACTGAAGCTTTCTTT. It is translated as CSARNFQGAGTEAFF.

Many counts were recorded for this clonotype. This sequence joins TRBV7-9 and TRBJ2-3; D may be TRBD2 (6 bases). CDR3 size: 14 residues. Between the trimmed V and J ends, which lost 5 bases and 1 base, there was a span of 10 bases. The germline V gene has CDR1 SEHNR and CDR2 FQNEAQ (reference sequence). The CDR3 nucleotides are TGTGCCAGCAGCCCGGGACTCCGCACAGATACGCAGTATTTT. Protein product: CASSPGLRTDTQYF.

This clonotype is medium-sized (0.01 to 0.1%). This sequence joins TRBV30 and TRBJ1-5; D gene uncertain. V was clipped by 5 bases and J by 7 bases, with 15 bases between them. There are 13 residues in the CDR3. Looked up from germline, CDR1 is GTSNPN and CDR2 is SVGIG (reference sequence). CDR3 protein: CAWEPSAGQPQHF. Written as DNA, the CDR3 is TGTGCCTGGGAACCCTCGGCGGGGCAGCCCCAGCATTTT.

This clonotype was recorded at least ten times. This chain links TRBV4-2 with TRBJ2-7, with 12 bases matching TRBD2. CDR1 is LGHNA, CDR2 YNFKEQ, per germline. V shed 0 bases and J 4 bases; nucleotides not matched to a gene: 1. The CDR3 loop spans 15 amino acids. CDR3 nucleotide sequence: TGTGCCAGCAGCCAAGAGACTAGCGGGAGTTACGAGCAGTACTTC. This gives the protein CASSQETSGSYEQYF.

In its sample, this clonotype was seen a few times. The rearrangement links TRBV7-6 to TRBJ2-2; D unclear. Germline lookup yields CDR1 SGHVS and CDR2 FNYEAQ. The CDR3 runs 15 residues. V dropped 3 bases and J dropped 1 base, with 9 bases sitting between them. In nucleotides, the CDR3 is TGTGCCAGCAGCTTGTTCGCCAAGAACACCGGGGAGCTGTTTTTT. Translated, it gives CASSLFAKNTGELFF.

In its sample, this clonotype was seen many times. As DNA, the CDR3 is TGCGCCAGCAGCTTGGGTCAGGGGGTAACGACAGATACGCAGTATTTT. This codes for CASSLGQGVTTDTQYF. The rearrangement joins TRBV5-1 to TRBJ2-3; 7 bases line up with TRBD1. In germline, CDR1 is SGHRS, CDR2 YFSETQ. With V trimmed by 0 bases and J by 3 bases, 7 bases remained unmatched. There are 16 residues in the CDR3.

This clonotype was picked up many times. V and J are TRBV27 and TRBJ2-7, with TRBD1 identical over 7 bases. After removal of 5 bases from V and 2 bases from J, the junction contained 6 bases not matched to a gene. The CDR3 contains 14 residues. The germline V gene encodes CDR1 MNHEY and CDR2 SMNVEV (reference sequence). This CDR3 reads CASSGRDRAYEQYF. The CDR3 region has the DNA TGTGCCAGCAGTGGCCGGGACAGAGCCTACGAGCAGTACTTC.